These T cell receptor beta chains were read from a single sample in a study of glioma-infiltrating T cells after dendritic cell vaccination. Method: immunoSEQ multiplex PCR; TCRdb's copy keeps in-frame clones and lacks some. Among more than 100,000 clones listed, about four fifths were seen once. The specimen comprised blood, sampled before dendritic cell vaccination. The receptors here all came from a human donor with glioblastoma. Each CDR3 is given with its conserved first and last residue. A D gene is named only where the DNA matches it firmly. Where a row states a size, it is once, few, many or the class of an expanded clone; other rows omit it.

abundance,v_gene,j_gene,d_gene,CDR3nt,CDR3aa
.,TRBV5-8,TRBJ2-7,.,TGTGCCAGCAGCTTGGCCGCTAGCCCCTACGAGCAGTACTTC,CASSLAASPYEQYF
.,TRBV4-1,TRBJ1-6,TRBD1,TGCGCCAGCAGCCCGCTCGGGGACAGAGTTGGTTCACCCCTCCACTTT,CASSPLGDRVGSPLHF
few,TRBV5-6,TRBJ1-6,.,TGTGCCAGCAGCTTGGGGTGGGAGTCCTATAATTCACCCCTCCACTTT,CASSLGWESYNSPLHF
.,TRBV6-6,TRBJ1-4,TRBD1,TGTGCCAGCAGTTCGGGGACAGAGAATGAAAAACTGTTTTTT,CASSSGTENEKLFF
.,TRBV19,TRBJ2-1,TRBD1,TGTGCCAGTAGTATGGAAAGAGGGGGCCGCAATGAGCAGTTCTTC,CASSMERGGRNEQFF
.,TRBV7-2,TRBJ1-2,.,TGTGCCAGCAGCTTAGTAACTAACTATGGCTACACCTTC,CASSLVTNYGYTF
.,TRBV7-3,TRBJ2-2,TRBD1,TGTGCCAGCAGCCTCGGACAGGGTGGGCCCGGGGAGCTGTTTTTT,CASSLGQGGPGELFF
.,TRBV11-2,TRBJ1-4,.,TGTGCCAGCAGCCAGACGGGAGATGAAAAACTGTTTTTT,CASSQTGDEKLFF
.,TRBV13,TRBJ1-2,.,TGTGCCAGCAGCTTTATCCTAGCTAACTATGGCTACACCTTC,CASSFILANYGYTF
.,TRBV19,TRBJ2-3,TRBD1,TGTGCCAGTAGTATCTGGGACAGGGGGGATACGCAGTATTTT,CASSIWDRGDTQYF
.,TRBV4-2,TRBJ2-7,.,TGTGCCAGCAGCCAAGAGGCCAGCTACGAGCAGTACTTC,CASSQEASYEQYF
.,TRBV4-1,TRBJ2-1,TRBD2,TGCGCCAGCAGCCAAGACGGAAGCGGGGGGGCACAGTTCTTC,CASSQDGSGGAQFF
.,TRBV7-8,TRBJ1-4,.,TGTGCCAGCAGCTCGCACAGGTCAACTAATGAAAAACTGTTTTTT,CASSSHRSTNEKLFF
.,TRBV18,TRBJ1-2,.,TGTGCCAGCTCACCCTCCCTCGAGAGAAACTATGGCTACACCTTC,CASSPSLERNYGYTF
.,TRBV11-2,TRBJ1-1,.,TGTGCCAGCAGCCTCGTGTGGGAGGACACTGAAGCTTTCTTT,CASSLVWEDTEAFF
.,TRBV18,TRBJ2-3,TRBD1,TGTGCCAGCTCACCCCCAGGGGGTAGAGGGGATACGCAGTATTTT,CASSPPGGRGDTQYF
few,TRBV4-3,TRBJ2-2,TRBD2,TGCGCCAGCAGCCAACCAGGCTCCCCGGCGGGGGAGAACACCGGGGAGCTGTTTTTT,CASSQPGSPAGENTGELFF
.,TRBV5-6,TRBJ2-5,.,TGTGCCAGCAGCTTGGAAGGGGGGGGGACCCAGTACTTC,CASSLEGGGTQYF
.,TRBV4-2,TRBJ2-1,.,TGTGCCAGCAGCCAAGATTTCGGGGGAGGCTCCTACAATGAGCAGTTCTTC,CASSQDFGGGSYNEQFF
few,TRBV10-3,TRBJ1-1,.,TGTGCCATCAGTGAGTCTTCGTGGAACACTGAAGCTTTCTTT,CAISESSWNTEAFF
.,TRBV7-9,TRBJ1-1,.,TGTGCCAGCAGCCTCACACAGGGGAACACTGAAGCTTTCTTT,CASSLTQGNTEAFF
.,TRBV6-5,TRBJ1-2,TRBD1,TGTGCCAGCAGCCCGACAGGGAACAACTATGGCTACACCTTC,CASSPTGNNYGYTF
.,TRBV6-5,TRBJ1-2,.,TGTGCCAGCAGTCAAAGTAGAAGTGGCTACACCTTC,CASSQSRSGYTF
.,TRBV4-1,TRBJ1-1,.,TGCGCCAGCAGCCAAGGTCACAGGGATGGAACTGAAGCTTTCTTT,CASSQGHRDGTEAFF
once,TRBV11-3,TRBJ2-1,TRBD2,TGTGCCAGCAGCCCGTTGGCTAGCGGGGGGGCCGATGAGCAGTTCTTC,CASSPLASGGADEQFF
.,TRBV7-8,TRBJ2-7,.,TGTGCCAGCAGCTCGAGGCGGGCCTACGAGCAGTACTTC,CASSSRRAYEQYF
.,TRBV25-1,TRBJ1-2,.,TGTGCCAGCAGGGGTCCGGGAGCGAGAGAAGGCTACACCTTC,CASRGPGAREGYTF
.,TRBV2,TRBJ2-1,.,TGTGCCAGCAGGGTGATTAGCGCGAGCTCCTACAATGAGCAGTTCTTC,CASRVISASSYNEQFF
.,TRBV19,TRBJ2-2,TRBD1,TGTGCCAGTAGTATAGGAGGGACAGGGGCCGGGGAGCTGTTTTTT,CASSIGGTGAGELFF
.,TRBV25-1,TRBJ1-5,.,TGTGCCAGCAGTGAATTTGGGGGGGGCCAGCCCCAGCATTTT,CASSEFGGGQPQHF
.,TRBV5-1,TRBJ1-4,.,TGCGCCAGCAGCTTGGGACATAAAGATGAAAAACTGTTTTTT,CASSLGHKDEKLFF
.,TRBV6-5,TRBJ2-7,TRBD2,TGTGCCAGCAGTTCGGGAGGTACTATACTTTACGAGCAGTACTTC,CASSSGGTILYEQYF
.,TRBV10-3,TRBJ2-5,.,TGTGCCATTAGGGGGCAAGAGACCCAGTACTTC,CAIRGQETQYF
.,TRBV4-1,TRBJ1-1,TRBD1,TGCGCCAGCAGCCACGCAATAAGGGGGCGCTTTGAAGCTTTCTTT,CASSHAIRGRFEAFF
.,TRBV19,TRBJ1-4,.,TGTGCCAGTAGTATAGGAGGATCGGCTAATGAAAAACTGTTTTTT,CASSIGGSANEKLFF
.,TRBV5-1,TRBJ2-6,TRBD1,TGCGCCAGCAGCTCGCCGGGACAGGCCGGCTCTGGGGCCAACGTCCTGACTTTC,CASSSPGQAGSGANVLTF
.,TRBV7-3,TRBJ1-3,.,TGTGCCAGCAGCTTGAATTCAGGGTTCGGAAACACCATATATTTT,CASSLNSGFGNTIYF
.,TRBV5-4,TRBJ1-3,.,TGTGCCAGCAGCGTGGACAGCTCTGGAAACACCATATATTTT,CASSVDSSGNTIYF
.,TRBV19,TRBJ1-2,TRBD1,TGTGCCAGTAGTATAGTTTTCAGGGACAGTGGCTACACCTTC,CASSIVFRDSGYTF
.,TRBV11-1,TRBJ1-2,TRBD1,TGTGCCAGCAGCTCCACCCACGCGACAGGGGGCTTGGTCTACACCTTC,CASSSTHATGGLVYTF
.,TRBV10-2,TRBJ2-5,TRBD1,TGCGCCAGCCGAAACAGGGGGCGGATAGAGACCCAGTACTTC,CASRNRGRIETQYF
.,TRBV2,TRBJ2-1,TRBD2,TGTGCCACCCGGGGGGGAAGCGGGGGGGCCAGGAATGAGCAGTTCTTC,CATRGGSGGARNEQFF
.,TRBV6-7,TRBJ1-2,.,TGTGCCAGCAGTTACCAGGGCCGCGACTATGGCTACACCTTC,CASSYQGRDYGYTF
.,TRBV19,TRBJ2-5,TRBD1,TGTGCCAGTAGTACGACAGGGGATGTCGAGACCCAGTACTTC,CASSTTGDVETQYF
.,TRBV11-2,TRBJ2-2,.,TGTGCCAGCAGCTTCCACAGGGACACCGGGGAGCTGTTTTTT,CASSFHRDTGELFF
once,TRBV19,TRBJ2-7,.,TGTGCCAGTAGTAGAAACAGGGAGACGGCATACGAGCAGTACTTC,CASSRNRETAYEQYF
.,TRBV5-4,TRBJ1-1,.,TGTGCCAGCAGCCTTGGGGCGCCCTTTGAAGCTTTCTTT,CASSLGAPFEAFF
.,TRBV5-1,TRBJ1-3,.,TGCGCCAGCAGCTTGGCCGTCGCAGACGGGAACACCATATATTTT,CASSLAVADGNTIYF
.,TRBV7-3,TRBJ1-1,TRBD1,TGTGCCAGCAGCCCCGACCGGGAACAGGGGCTCACTGAAGCTTTCTTT,CASSPDREQGLTEAFF
.,TRBV7-2,TRBJ1-2,.,TGTGCCAGCAGCACGGAGGCGGTTTACTATGGCTACACCTTC,CASSTEAVYYGYTF